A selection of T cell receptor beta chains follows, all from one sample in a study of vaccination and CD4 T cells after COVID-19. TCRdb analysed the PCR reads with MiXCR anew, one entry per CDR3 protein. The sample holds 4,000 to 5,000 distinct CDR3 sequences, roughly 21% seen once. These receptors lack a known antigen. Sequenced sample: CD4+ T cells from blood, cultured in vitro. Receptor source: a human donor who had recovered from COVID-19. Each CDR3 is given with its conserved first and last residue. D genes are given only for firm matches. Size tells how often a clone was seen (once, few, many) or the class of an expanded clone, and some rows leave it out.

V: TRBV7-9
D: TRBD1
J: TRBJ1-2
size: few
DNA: TGTGCCAGCAGCTTAGATGGACAGGGTGGTTACTATGGCTACACCTTC
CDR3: CASSLDGQGGYYGYTF

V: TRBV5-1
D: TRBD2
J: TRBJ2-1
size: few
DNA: TGCGCCAGCAGCTTGGGAGCGGGGGGGCTCTCTGAGCAGTTCTTC
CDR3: CASSLGAGGLSEQFF

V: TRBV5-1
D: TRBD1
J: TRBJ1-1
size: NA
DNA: TGCGCCAGCAGCGTACAGGGGCCGGGGAACACTGAAGCTTTCTTT
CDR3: CASSVQGPGNTEAFF

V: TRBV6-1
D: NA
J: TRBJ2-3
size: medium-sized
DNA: TGTGCCAGCAGTGCCCCGGGTTCCCGAAACCCCACAGATACGCAGTATTTT
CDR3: CASSAPGSRNPTDTQYF

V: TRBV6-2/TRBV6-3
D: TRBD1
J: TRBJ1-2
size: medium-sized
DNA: TGTGCCAGCAGACTTACAGGGGGCTATGGCTACACCTTC
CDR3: CASRLTGGYGYTF

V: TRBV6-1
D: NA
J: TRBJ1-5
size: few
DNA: TGTGCCAGCAGTAGGGGGACATCACATCAGCCCCAGCATTTT
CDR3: CASSRGTSHQPQHF

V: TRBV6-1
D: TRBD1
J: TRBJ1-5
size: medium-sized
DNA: TGTGCCACTAAGACAGGGTCGAATCAGCCCCAGCATTTT
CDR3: CATKTGSNQPQHF

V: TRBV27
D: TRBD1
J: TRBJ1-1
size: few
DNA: TGTGCCAGCAGTCCTTATTCCGGGACAGGGGGGAACACTGAAGCTTTCTTT
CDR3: CASSPYSGTGGNTEAFF

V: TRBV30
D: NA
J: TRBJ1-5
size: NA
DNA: TGTGCCTGGAGTGGGGGGATCAATCAGCCCCAGCATTTT
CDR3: CAWSGGINQPQHF

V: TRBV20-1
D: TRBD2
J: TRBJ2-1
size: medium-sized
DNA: TGCAGTGCTACCCGACTAGCGGGGAGCTCCTACAATGAGCAGTTCTTC
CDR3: CSATRLAGSSYNEQFF

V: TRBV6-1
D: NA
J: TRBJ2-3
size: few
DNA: TGTGCCAGCAGTAGAGGGGGCGGGGGGCTTGGCGATACGCAGTATTTT
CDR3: CASSRGGGGLGDTQYF

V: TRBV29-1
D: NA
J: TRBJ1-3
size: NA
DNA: TGCAGCGTTTCGAGGGTCGGGGCCACTGGAAACACCATATATTTT
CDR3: CSVSRVGATGNTIYF

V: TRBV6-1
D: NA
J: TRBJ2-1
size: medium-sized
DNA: TGTGCCAGCAGGAGGCGATCGGAATACAATGAGCAGTTCTTC
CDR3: CASRRRSEYNEQFF

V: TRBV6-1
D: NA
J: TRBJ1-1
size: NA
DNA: TGTGCCACGGCGGACGGACAGAACACTGAAGCTTTCTTT
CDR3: CATADGQNTEAFF

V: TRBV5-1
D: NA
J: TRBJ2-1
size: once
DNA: TGCGCCAGCAGCACCCGGTTGGGCAGGGCTCCGTTGAGCGACAATGAGCAGTTCTTC
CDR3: CASSTRLGRAPLSDNEQFF

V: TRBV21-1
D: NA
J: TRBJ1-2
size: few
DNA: TGTGCCAGCAGCAGTCCCAGTGGCTACACCTTC
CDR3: CASSSPSGYTF

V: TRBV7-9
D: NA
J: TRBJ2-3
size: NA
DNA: TGTGCCAGCAGCCCCATCGGTAGCACAGATACGCAGTATTTT
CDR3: CASSPIGSTDTQYF

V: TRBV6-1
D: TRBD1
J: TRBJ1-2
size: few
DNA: TGTGCCAGCAGTGAAGCGACAGGGGGCTACTATGGCTACACCTTC
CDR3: CASSEATGGYYGYTF

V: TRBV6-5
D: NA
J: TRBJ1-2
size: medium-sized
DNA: TGTGCCAGCAGTTACTCCCCCTACTATGGCTACACCTTC
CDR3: CASSYSPYYGYTF

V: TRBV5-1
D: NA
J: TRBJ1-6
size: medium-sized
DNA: TGCGCCAGCAGCTCCTGGGCCAATTCACCCCTCCACTTT
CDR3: CASSSWANSPLHF

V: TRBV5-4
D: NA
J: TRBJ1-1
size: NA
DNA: TGTGCCAGCAGCTCCGACCTGAACACTGAAGCTTTCTTT
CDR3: CASSSDLNTEAFF

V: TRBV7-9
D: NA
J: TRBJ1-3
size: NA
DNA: TGTGCCAGCAGCCCCCAAACACCGAGCTCTGGAAACACCATATATTTT
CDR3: CASSPQTPSSGNTIYF

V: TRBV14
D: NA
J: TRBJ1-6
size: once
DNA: TGTGCCAGCAGGGGGCTGGGCTCACCCCTCCACTTT
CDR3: CASRGLGSPLHF

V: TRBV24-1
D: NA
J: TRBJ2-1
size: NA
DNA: TGTGCCACCAGTGGTTTCGACAACTACAATGAGCAGTTCTTC
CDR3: CATSGFDNYNEQFF

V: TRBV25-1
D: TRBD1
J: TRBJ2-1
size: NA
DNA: TGTGCCAGCAGTGAATATAAGGCGGGACAGGGTAATGATGAGCAGTTCTTC
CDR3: CASSEYKAGQGNDEQFF

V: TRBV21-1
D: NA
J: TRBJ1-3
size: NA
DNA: TGTGCCAACAGATCTGGAAACACCATATATTTT
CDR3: CANRSGNTIYF

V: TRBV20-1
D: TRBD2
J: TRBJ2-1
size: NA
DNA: TGCAGTGCTAACCCGACTAGCGGGGGGAATGAGCAGTTCTTC
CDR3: CSANPTSGGNEQFF

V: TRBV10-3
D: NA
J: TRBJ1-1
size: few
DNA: TGTGCCATCAGTGAGCGGGGGGCGAGTGAAGCTTTCTTT
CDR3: CAISERGASEAFF

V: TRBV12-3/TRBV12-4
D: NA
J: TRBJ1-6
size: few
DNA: TGTGCCAGCAGTTTGGGGGGGCTGGGATCACCCCTCCACTTT
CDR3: CASSLGGLGSPLHF

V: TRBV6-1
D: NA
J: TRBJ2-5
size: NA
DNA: TGTGCCAGCAAGAGTTCTCGCAGCGGAAAAGGGGAGACCCAGTACTTC
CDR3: CASKSSRSGKGETQYF

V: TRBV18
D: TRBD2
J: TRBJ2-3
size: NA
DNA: TGTGCCAGCTCAACCGGGCTAGCGGGGATCACAGATACGCAGTATTTT
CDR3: CASSTGLAGITDTQYF

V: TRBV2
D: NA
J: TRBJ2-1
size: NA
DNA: TGTGCCAGCAGCCTAGACAAGAGCTCCTACAATGAGCAGTTCTTC
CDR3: CASSLDKSSYNEQFF